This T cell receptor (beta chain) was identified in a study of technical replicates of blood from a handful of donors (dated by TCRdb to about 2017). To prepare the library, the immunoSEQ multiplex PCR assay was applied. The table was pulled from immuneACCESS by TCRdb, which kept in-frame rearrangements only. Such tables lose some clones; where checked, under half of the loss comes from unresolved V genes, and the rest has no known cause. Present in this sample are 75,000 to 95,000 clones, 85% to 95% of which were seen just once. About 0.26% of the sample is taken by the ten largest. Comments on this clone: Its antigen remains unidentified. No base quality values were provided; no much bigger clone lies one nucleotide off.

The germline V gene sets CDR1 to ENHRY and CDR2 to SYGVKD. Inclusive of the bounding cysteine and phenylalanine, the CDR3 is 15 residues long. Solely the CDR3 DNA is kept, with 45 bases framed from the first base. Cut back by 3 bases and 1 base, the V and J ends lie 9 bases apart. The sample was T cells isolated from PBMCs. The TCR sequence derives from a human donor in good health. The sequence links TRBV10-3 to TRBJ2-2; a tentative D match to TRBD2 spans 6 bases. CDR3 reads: CAISDGDLNTGELFF. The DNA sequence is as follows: TGTGCCATCAGTGACGGGGACTTGAACACCGGGGAGCTGTTTTTT.